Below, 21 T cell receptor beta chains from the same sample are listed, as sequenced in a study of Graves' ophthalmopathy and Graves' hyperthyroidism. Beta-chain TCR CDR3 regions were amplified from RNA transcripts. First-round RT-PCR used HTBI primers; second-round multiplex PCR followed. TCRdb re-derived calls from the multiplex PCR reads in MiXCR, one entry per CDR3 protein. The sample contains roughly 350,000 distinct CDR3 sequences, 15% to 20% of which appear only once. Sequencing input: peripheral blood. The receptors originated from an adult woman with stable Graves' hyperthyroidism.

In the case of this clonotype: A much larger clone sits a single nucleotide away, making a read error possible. CDR3 region: CASSPQPGGRRETQYF. CDR3 bases: TGTGCCAGCAGCCCCCAACCCGGGGGGCGTCGGGAGACCCAGTACTTC. The chain is built from TRBV7-2 and TRBJ2-5; TRBD2 might be the D (7 bases). The CDR3 covers 16 residues. Germline CDR1 SGHTA, CDR2 FQGNSA. The V end was cut by 5 bases, the J end by 5 bases, with 21 bases between.

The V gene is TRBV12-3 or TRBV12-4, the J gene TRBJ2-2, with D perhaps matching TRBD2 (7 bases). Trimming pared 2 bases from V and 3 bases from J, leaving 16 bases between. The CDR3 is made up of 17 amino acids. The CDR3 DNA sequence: TGTGCCAGCAGTTTATACCGAGGGGGGGAAGACACCGGGGAGCTGTTTTTT. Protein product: CASSLYRGGEDTGELFF.

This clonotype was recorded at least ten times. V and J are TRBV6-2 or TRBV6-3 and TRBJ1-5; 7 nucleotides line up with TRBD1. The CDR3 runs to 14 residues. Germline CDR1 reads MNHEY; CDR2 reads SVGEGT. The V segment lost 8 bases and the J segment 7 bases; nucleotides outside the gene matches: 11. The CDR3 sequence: CASRTGAGGQPQHF. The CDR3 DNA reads TGTGCCAGCCGTACAGGGGCCGGAGGACAGCCCCAGCATTTT.

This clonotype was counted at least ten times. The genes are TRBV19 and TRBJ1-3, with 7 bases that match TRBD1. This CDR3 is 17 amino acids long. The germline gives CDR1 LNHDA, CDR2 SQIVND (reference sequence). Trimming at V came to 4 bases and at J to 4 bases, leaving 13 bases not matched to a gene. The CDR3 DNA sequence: TGTGCCAGTAGTAGCACCATTTCGGACAGGTCCGGAAACACCATATATTTT. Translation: CASSSTISDRSGNTIYF.

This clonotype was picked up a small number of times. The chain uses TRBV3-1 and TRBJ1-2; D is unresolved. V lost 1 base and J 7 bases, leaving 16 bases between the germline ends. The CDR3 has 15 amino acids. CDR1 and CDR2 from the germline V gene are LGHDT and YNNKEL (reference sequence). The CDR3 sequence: CASSQGPSPGLGYTF. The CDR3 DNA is TGTGCCAGCAGCCAAGGGCCCTCTCCCGGGCTTGGCTACACCTTC.

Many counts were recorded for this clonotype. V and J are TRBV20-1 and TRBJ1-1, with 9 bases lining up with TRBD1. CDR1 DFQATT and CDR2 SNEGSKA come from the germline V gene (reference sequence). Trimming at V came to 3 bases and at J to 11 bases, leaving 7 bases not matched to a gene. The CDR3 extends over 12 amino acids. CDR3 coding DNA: TGCAGTGCTAGTGGCGGGACAGGGCCGGCTTTCTTT. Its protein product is CSASGGTGPAFF.

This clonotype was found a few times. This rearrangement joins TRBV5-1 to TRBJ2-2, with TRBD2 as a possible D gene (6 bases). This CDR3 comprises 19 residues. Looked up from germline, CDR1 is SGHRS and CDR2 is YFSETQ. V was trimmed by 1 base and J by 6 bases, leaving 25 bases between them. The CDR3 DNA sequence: TGCGCCAGCAGCTTGTTTGGCCCGGGGACGACTAGTCGGGCCGGGGAGCTGTTTTTT. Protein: CASSLFGPGTTSRAGELFF.

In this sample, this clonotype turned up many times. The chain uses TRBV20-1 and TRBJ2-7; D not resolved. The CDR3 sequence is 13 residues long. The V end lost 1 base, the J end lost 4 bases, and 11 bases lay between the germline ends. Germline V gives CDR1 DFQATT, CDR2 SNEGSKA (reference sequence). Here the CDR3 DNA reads TGCAGTGCTAGAGGCCAAGACTCGTACGAGCAGTACTTC. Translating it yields CSARGQDSYEQYF.

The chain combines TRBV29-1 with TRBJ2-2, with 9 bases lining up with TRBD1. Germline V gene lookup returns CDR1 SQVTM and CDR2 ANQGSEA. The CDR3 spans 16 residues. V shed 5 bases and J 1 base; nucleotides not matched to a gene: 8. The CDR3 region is CSVPLKGQGNTGELFF. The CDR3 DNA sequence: TGCAGCGTTCCCCTAAAGGGACAGGGGAACACCGGGGAGCTGTTTTTT.

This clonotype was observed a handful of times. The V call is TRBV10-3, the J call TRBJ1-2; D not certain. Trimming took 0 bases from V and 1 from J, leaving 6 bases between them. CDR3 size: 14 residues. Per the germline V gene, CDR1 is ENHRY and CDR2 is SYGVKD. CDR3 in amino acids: CAISESTLNYGYTF. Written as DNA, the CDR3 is TGTGCCATCAGTGAGTCTACTCTTAACTATGGCTACACCTTC.

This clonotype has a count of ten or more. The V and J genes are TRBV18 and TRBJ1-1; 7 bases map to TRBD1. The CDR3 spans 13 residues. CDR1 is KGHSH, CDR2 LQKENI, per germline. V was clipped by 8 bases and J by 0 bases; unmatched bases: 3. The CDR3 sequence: CASGQALNTEAFF. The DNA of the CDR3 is TGTGCCAGCGGACAGGCCTTGAACACTGAAGCTTTCTTT.

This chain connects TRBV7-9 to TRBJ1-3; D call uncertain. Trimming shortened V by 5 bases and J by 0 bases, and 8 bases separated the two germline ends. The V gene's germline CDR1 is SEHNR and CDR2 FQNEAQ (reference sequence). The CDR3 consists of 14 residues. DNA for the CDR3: TGTGCCAGCAGCGACACGGGCTCTGGAAACACCATATATTTT. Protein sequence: CASSDTGSGNTIYF.

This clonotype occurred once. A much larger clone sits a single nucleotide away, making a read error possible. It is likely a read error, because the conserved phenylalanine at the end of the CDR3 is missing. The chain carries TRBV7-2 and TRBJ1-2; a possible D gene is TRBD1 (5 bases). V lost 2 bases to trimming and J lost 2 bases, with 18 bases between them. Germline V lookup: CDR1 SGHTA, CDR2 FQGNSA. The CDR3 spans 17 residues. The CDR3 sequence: CASSLRGVGRVNYGYTY. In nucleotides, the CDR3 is TGTGCCAGCAGCTTACGCGGCGTGGGCAGGGTAAACTATGGCTACACCTAC.

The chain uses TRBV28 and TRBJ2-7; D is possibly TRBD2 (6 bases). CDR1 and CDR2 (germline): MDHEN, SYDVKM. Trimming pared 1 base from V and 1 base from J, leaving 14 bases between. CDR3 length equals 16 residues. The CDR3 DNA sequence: TGTGCCAGCAGTTTATCCTCGCTGGGGGGATCCTACGAGCAGTACTTC. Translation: CASSLSSLGGSYEQYF.

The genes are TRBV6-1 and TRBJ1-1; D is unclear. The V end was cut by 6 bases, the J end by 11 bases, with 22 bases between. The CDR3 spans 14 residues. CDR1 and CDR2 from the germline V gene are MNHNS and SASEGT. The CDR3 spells CASRPGIGVGDAFF. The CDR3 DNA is TGTGCCAGCAGACCCGGGATAGGAGTAGGCGATGCTTTCTTT.

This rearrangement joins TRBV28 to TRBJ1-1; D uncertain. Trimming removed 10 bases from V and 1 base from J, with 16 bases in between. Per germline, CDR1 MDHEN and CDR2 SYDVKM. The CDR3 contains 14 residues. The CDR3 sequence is CATTLRRRNTEAFF. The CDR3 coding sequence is TGTGCCACAACTCTTCGACGCCGGAACACTGAAGCTTTCTTT.

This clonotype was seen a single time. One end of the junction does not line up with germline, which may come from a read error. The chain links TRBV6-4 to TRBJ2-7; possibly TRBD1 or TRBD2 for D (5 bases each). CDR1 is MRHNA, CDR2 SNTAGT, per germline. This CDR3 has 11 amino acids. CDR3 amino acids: CASSDGDPGNF. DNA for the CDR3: TGTGCCAGCAGTGACGGGGACCCTGGCAACTTC.

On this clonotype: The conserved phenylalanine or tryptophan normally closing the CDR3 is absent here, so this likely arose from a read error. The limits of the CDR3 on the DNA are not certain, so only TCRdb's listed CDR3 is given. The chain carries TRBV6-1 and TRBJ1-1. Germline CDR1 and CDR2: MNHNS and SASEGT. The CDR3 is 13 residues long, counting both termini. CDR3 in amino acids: CASSRISDVMAWV.

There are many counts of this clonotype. This CDR3 is CASRAGAVETQYF. Written as DNA, the CDR3 is TGTGCCAGCAGGGCGGGGGCGGTAGAGACCCAGTACTTC. This chain links TRBV6-1 with TRBJ2-5; possibly TRBD2 for D (7 bases). Germline V gives CDR1 MNHNS, CDR2 SASEGT. V was clipped by 6 bases and J by 4 bases, with 12 bases between them. CDR3 length: 13 amino acids.

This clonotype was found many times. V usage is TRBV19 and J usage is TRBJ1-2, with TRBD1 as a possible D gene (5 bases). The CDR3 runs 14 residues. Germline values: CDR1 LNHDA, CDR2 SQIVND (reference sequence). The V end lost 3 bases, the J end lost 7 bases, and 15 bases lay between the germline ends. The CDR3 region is CASSIQGFRTGYTF. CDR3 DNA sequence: TGTGCCAGTAGTATCCAGGGATTTCGGACTGGCTACACCTTC.

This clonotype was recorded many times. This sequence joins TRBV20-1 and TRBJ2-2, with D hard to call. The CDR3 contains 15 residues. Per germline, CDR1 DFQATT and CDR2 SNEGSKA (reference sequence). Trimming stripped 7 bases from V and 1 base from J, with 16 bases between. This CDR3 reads CSVQSDGLNTGELFF. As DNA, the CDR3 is TGCAGTGTTCAGAGCGACGGATTGAACACCGGGGAGCTGTTTTTT.